The sequence of this TCR beta chain was determined in a study of T cell responses to AZD1222 COVID-19 vaccine. Study-level results: Unmutated variant regions reportedly attract nearly half of all spike-specific TCRs. Among the donors, most were white British and more were female, and clonal diversity was possibly underestimated. Sampling that yielded the repertoires occurred only after the peak T cell response.

The CDR3 has 15 residues. Germline CDR1 and CDR2: SGHRS and YFSETQ. Between the trimmed V and J ends, which lost 0 bases and 2 bases, there was a span of 12 bases. Assay used: immunoSEQ multiplex PCR; TCRdb lists only in-frame clones, some missing. Of over 85,000 clones in the sample, around nine tenths were seen once. Details on this clone: The antigen is undetermined.

The material sequenced was peripheral blood, taken on day 0 of AZD1222 vaccination. The receptor was isolated from an adult in good health. J is TRBJ2-7 and V is TRBV5-1, with a tentative D call TRBD1 (5 bases). CDR3 bases: TGCGCCAGCAGCTTGGGAACAGGCGGCCCCTACGAGCAGTACTTC. Its translation: CASSLGTGGPYEQYF.